Detailed here is one T cell receptor (beta chain). No antigen is known for it. The unexposed donors gave CD4+ T cells in about 2010-2019, prior to COVID-19. Cryopreserved PBMCs were CD4-enriched, then split into naive and memory cells. These data are taken from a study of CD4 T cells in relation to SARS-CoV-2 and coronaviruses. Sequencing used immunoSEQ multiplex PCR; TCRdb keeps in-frame clones, though not all of them. Among 55,000 to 70,000 clones listed, 93% were seen once. Germline-derived CDR1 and CDR2 are MDHEN and SYDVKM. The CDR3 spans 15 residues. V lost 8 bases and J lost 4, with 20 bases in between. Regarding the study as a whole: In roughly 60% of donors, memory CD4+ clonotypes crossrecognized SARS-CoV-2 and at least one common cold coronavirus spike.

The receptor was derived from a human donor in good health. This chain connects TRBV28 to TRBJ2-5, with D perhaps TRBD2 (7 bases). Sequenced input: naive CD4+ T cells from PBMCs. Sample subset: naive CD4+ T cells isolated by negative enrichment. The CDR3: CASSRAGARGETQYF. The DNA of the CDR3 is TGTGCCAGCTCAAGGGCGGGGGCGAGAGGAGAGACCCAGTACTTC.